These 10 T cell receptor beta chains were all obtained from the same sample, sequenced in a study of T cell changes during pregnancy in multiple sclerosis (dated by TCRdb to about 2019). The library was made by the immunoSEQ multiplex PCR assay. TCRdb re-hosts the immuneACCESS table, in-frame sequences only. Its copies lack some clones; in the studies checked, an unresolved V gene accounts for under half of them, and the cause for the rest is not known. The sample has more than 35,000 clones on record, approximately 94% of them singletons. The ten largest make up approximately 0.41% of the sample. The sequenced sample was CD4+ T cells from peripheral blood mononuclear cells, obtained in the second trimester of pregnancy. These receptors all stem from a female donor with multiple sclerosis, enrolled in a pregnancy study.

This sequence joins TRBV13 and TRBJ2-7; maybe TRBD2 (5 bases). Germline V gene lookup returns CDR1 PRHDT and CDR2 FYEKMQ (reference sequence). Between the trimmed V and J ends, which lost 3 bases and 7 bases, there was a span of 19 bases. The CDR3 spans 15 residues. The CDR3: CASSLYFPGGFEQYF. The CDR3 region has the DNA TGTGCCAGCAGCTTGTACTTCCCCGGAGGATTTGAGCAGTACTTC.

The rearrangement uses TRBV5-1 and TRBJ2-1; 11 nucleotides agree with TRBD1. The germline V gene encodes CDR1 SGHRS and CDR2 YFSETQ. Germline trimming cut 2 bases from V and 0 bases from J; bases unmatched to any gene: 10. CDR3 size: 19 residues. The CDR3 protein is CASSLPGGTGGSSYNEQFF. The DNA of the CDR3 is TGCGCCAGCAGCTTACCTGGGGGGACAGGGGGTAGCTCCTACAATGAGCAGTTCTTC.

The chain has TRBV18 and TRBJ2-5; 9 bases align to TRBD1. CDR1 is KGHSH and CDR2 is LQKENI in the germline V gene. J was trimmed by 4 bases and V by 1 base; bases with no gene match: 16. The CDR3 sequence is 19 residues long. The CDR3 spells CASSPQAGQGLALRETQYF. The CDR3 coding sequence is TGTGCCAGCTCACCACAAGCGGGACAGGGACTGGCCTTGAGAGAGACCCAGTACTTC.

The chain is built from TRBV6-1 and TRBJ2-7; D ambiguous. Germline values: CDR1 MNHNS, CDR2 SASEGT. The CDR3 runs to 13 residues. Deletions cut 2 bases from V and 0 bases from J, with 5 bases between. CDR3 in DNA: TGTGCCAGCAGTGAATTCAGCTCCTACGAGCAGTACTTC. This codes for CASSEFSSYEQYF.

This clone was detected once. The rearrangement links TRBV12-5 to TRBJ1-5; 7 nucleotides match TRBD1. Germline values: CDR1 LGHNT, CDR2 FRNRAP. The CDR3 runs to 15 residues. V dropped 5 bases and J dropped 7; count of bases not matched to a gene: 11. This CDR3 reads CASGPGQLSGQPQHF. CDR3 DNA: TGTGCTAGTGGTCCGGGACAGTTAAGCGGACAGCCCCAGCATTTT. The entire variable domain, with the rest obtained from reference TRBV12-5 and TRBJ1-5, is as follows: DARVTQTPRHKVTEMGQEVTMRCQPILGHNTVFWYRQTMMQGLELLAYFRNRAPLDDSGMPKDRFSAEMPDATLATLKIQPSEPRDSAVYFCASGPGQLSGQPQHFGDGTRLSIL.

This CDR3 reads CASSSGGITDTQYF. The CDR3 DNA is TGTGCCAGCAGCTCCGGAGGCATCACAGATACGCAGTATTTT. The chain has TRBV7-3 and TRBJ2-3, with a tentative D call TRBD2 (5 bases). The V gene lost 4 bases and the J gene lost 2 bases, with 10 bases spanning the gap. The CDR3 sequence is 14 residues long. The germline CDR1 and CDR2 sequences are SGHTA and FQGTGA.

This chain joins TRBV7-2 and TRBJ2-2; TRBD1 matches 8 bases. V lost 2 bases to trimming and J lost 4 bases; unmatched junction nucleotides: 12. The germline gives CDR1 SGHTA, CDR2 FQGNSA. CDR3 length: 18 residues. This CDR3 is CASSLLGRGRPGTGELFF. The DNA for the CDR3 is TGTGCCAGCAGCTTATTAGGCAGGGGGCGCCCCGGCACCGGGGAGCTGTTTTTT. The full variable domain, completed using reference TRBV7-2 and TRBJ2-2, is GAGVSQSPSNKVTEKGKDVELRCDPISGHTALYWYRQSLGQGLEFLIYFQGNSAPDKSGLPSDRFSAERTGGSVSTLTIQRTQQEDSAVYLCASSLLGRGRPGTGELFFGEGSRLTVL.

The V gene is TRBV4-1, the J gene TRBJ1-4; the match to TRBD1 covers 7 bases. The CDR3 is made up of 15 amino acids. Trimming cost V 2 bases and J 3 bases; bases outside gene matches: 3. Germline V CDR1 and CDR2: MGHRA, YSYEKL. In DNA, the CDR3 is TGCGCCAGCAGCCAACTCGGGACAGCTAATGAAAAACTGTTTTTT. It specifies CASSQLGTANEKLFF.

This clone appeared a single time. This sequence joins TRBV29-1 and TRBJ1-2, with 7 bases identical to TRBD1. The germline V gene has CDR1 SQVTM and CDR2 ANQGSEA. The CDR3 length is 15 residues. V shed 0 bases, J shed 0 bases, and the junction held 4 bases outside the gene matches. The CDR3, as DNA: TGCAGCGTTGAAGACCCCGACAGGGCTAACTATGGCTACACCTTC. Amino acids: CSVEDPDRANYGYTF.

The chain employs TRBV12-5 and TRBJ1-1; 7 nucleotides line up with TRBD1. CDR3 size: 12 residues. CDR1 LGHNT and CDR2 FRNRAP come from the germline V gene. V was clipped by 1 base and J by 11 bases; unmatched bases: 4. In DNA form, the CDR3 reads TGTGCTAGTGGTTTGGGACAGGGTCGGGCTTTCTTT. Its protein is CASGLGQGRAFF.